The 14 T cell receptor beta chains listed next were all sequenced from one sample in a study of blood T cell repertoires in COVID-19. Produced via immunoSEQ multiplex PCR; TCRdb's table is partial and in-frame only. Found here are 78,000 or so clones, roughly four fifths of them singletons; the top ten hold roughly 12%. Specimen: peripheral blood. These receptors all come from a man older than 75 with acute or convalescent COVID-19.

The V call is TRBV29-1, the J call TRBJ1-5; 9 bases line up with TRBD1. Germline loops: CDR1 SQVTM, CDR2 ANQGSEA. The CDR3 is 14 residues long. V shed 6 bases and J 3 bases; nucleotides not matched to a gene: 6. CDR3 region: CSVGDRDPNQPQHF. The CDR3, as DNA: TGCAGCGTAGGGGACAGGGACCCCAATCAGCCCCAGCATTTT. Full variable domain (rest looked up from reference TRBV29-1 and TRBJ1-5): SAVISQKPSRDICQRGTSLTIQCQVDSQVTMMFWYRQQPGQSLTLIATANQGSEATYESGFVIDKFPISRPNLTFSTLTVSNMSPEDSSIYLCSVGDRDPNQPQHFGDGTRLSIL.

V and J are TRBV3-1 (or the pseudogene TRBV3-2) and TRBJ2-3; no definite D call. This CDR3 has 13 residues. Per germline, CDR1 LGHDT and CDR2 YNNKEL (reference sequence). Deletions cut 3 bases from V and 5 bases from J, with 9 bases between. The CDR3 protein is CASSHEGGDTQYF. The CDR3 DNA reads TGTGCCAGCAGCCATGAAGGCGGAGATACGCAGTATTTT.

A single count supports this clone. J is TRBJ2-3 and V is TRBV24-1; TRBD2 might be the D (6 bases). Germline-derived CDR1 and CDR2 are KGHDR and SFDVKD. The V gene lost 4 bases and the J gene lost 0 bases, with 13 bases spanning the gap. The CDR3 has 16 residues. The DNA of the CDR3 is TGTGCCACCAGTGACGGAGGGAGAGGAAGCACAGATACGCAGTATTTT. Translated: CATSDGGRGSTDTQYF.

The genes are TRBV6-1 and TRBJ1-2; D gene ambiguous. The V and J ends lost 1 base and 4 bases respectively, with 13 bases between them. Germline assignment: CDR1 MNHNS and CDR2 SASEGT. The CDR3 loop spans 15 amino acids. CDR3 DNA: TGTGCCAGCAGTGAAGACGGGGTGTCCCTCTATGGCTACACCTTC. It encodes CASSEDGVSLYGYTF.

The CDR3 protein is CSASLPPANEKLFF. In nucleotides, the CDR3 is TGCAGTGCTAGTCTTCCGCCGGCTAATGAAAAACTGTTTTTT. The chain recombines TRBV20-1 with TRBJ1-4; no clear D gene. Germline V gene sequence: CDR1 DFQATT, CDR2 SNEGSKA (reference sequence). CDR3 length: 14 residues. The ends were cut back, 3 bases at V and 3 bases at J, with 11 bases in the middle.

This rearrangement joins TRBV5-1 to TRBJ1-3, with no clear D. Germline loops: CDR1 SGHRS, CDR2 YFSETQ. The CDR3 sequence is 17 residues long. Between the trimmed V and J ends, which lost 4 bases and 0 bases, there was a span of 17 bases. CDR3 loop: CASSLGDYRSSGNTIYF. The CDR3, as DNA: TGCGCCAGCAGCCTCGGGGATTATCGGAGCTCTGGAAACACCATATATTTT.

The chain joins TRBV30 to TRBJ1-3; a weak D match, TRBD1 (5 bases). The CDR3 has 18 amino acids. With 1 base removed from V and 0 bases from J, the gap between germline ends came to 19 bases. Germline V lookup: CDR1 GTSNPN, CDR2 SVGIG (reference sequence). CDR3: CAWSAPAAGRYSGNTIYF. The CDR3 nucleotides are TGTGCCTGGAGTGCCCCGGCGGCAGGGCGATACTCTGGAAACACCATATATTTT.

This chain joins TRBV18 and TRBJ1-1, with no clear D. Trimming took off 2 bases at V and 7 bases at J, with 11 bases between the two ends. Germline V CDR1 and CDR2: KGHSH, LQKENI. This CDR3 comprises 13 residues. In DNA form, the CDR3 reads TGTGCCAGCTCACCAACGGCCGAGGGTGAAGCTTTCTTT. This sequence encodes CASSPTAEGEAFF. The full variable domain, with the rest looked up from reference TRBV18 and TRBJ1-1, is NAGVMQNPRHLVRRRGQEARLRCSPMKGHSHVYWYRQLPEEGLKFMVYLQKENIIDESGMPKERFSAEFPKEGPSILRIQQVVRGDSAAYFCASSPTAEGEAFFGQGTRLTVV.

The chain has TRBV3-1 (or the pseudogene TRBV3-2) and TRBJ1-1; D unresolved. Germline loops: CDR1 LGHDT, CDR2 YNNKEL (reference sequence). This CDR3 region has 14 residues. Trimming cost V 2 bases and J 1 base, with 8 bases left between them. The CDR3 spells CASSQQVRNTEAFF. CDR3 DNA: TGTGCCAGCAGCCAACAGGTACGGAACACTGAAGCTTTCTTT.

The sample holds one count of this clone. This chain connects TRBV29-1 to TRBJ1-1; TRBD1 might be the D (6 bases). The CDR3 loop spans 12 amino acids. Germline lookup yields CDR1 SQVTM and CDR2 ANQGSEA. Trimming took 7 bases from V and 1 from J, leaving 10 bases between them. Here the CDR3 DNA reads TGCAGCGGTAAGACAGGGAACACTGAAGCTTTCTTT. Its protein product is CSGKTGNTEAFF.

The V call is TRBV5-1, the J call TRBJ2-2, with 9 bases lining up with TRBD1. The CDR3 is made up of 17 amino acids. Looked up from germline, CDR1 is SGHRS and CDR2 is YFSETQ. Trimming at V came to 4 bases and at J to 0 bases, leaving 7 bases not matched to a gene. The CDR3 nucleotides read TGCGCCAGCAGCACAGGGACAGGGAGGGCGAACACCGGGGAGCTGTTTTTT. This codes for CASSTGTGRANTGELFF.

The chain links TRBV7-8 to TRBJ1-3; D is ambiguous. The CDR3 spans 16 residues. CDR1 and CDR2 (germline): SGHVS, FQNEAQ. V was shortened by 1 base and J by 2 bases, with 12 bases between the two germline ends. The CDR3 region has the DNA TGTGCCAGCAGCTTAGTTCCGGGAGTGGCTGGAAACACCATATATTTT. Translating it yields CASSLVPGVAGNTIYF.

The chain combines TRBV2 with TRBJ2-7; 7 nucleotides agree with TRBD1. V shed 6 bases, J shed 0 bases, and the junction held 5 bases outside the gene matches. CDR1 and CDR2 (germline): SNHLY, FYNNEI. The CDR3 extends over 14 amino acids. In DNA form, the CDR3 reads TGTGCCAGCAGCGCCCGGGACAGCTCCTACGAGCAGTACTTC. Encoded protein: CASSARDSSYEQYF.

The CDR3 loop reads CASSPTGTGRYEQYF. CDR3 bases: TGTGCCAGCAGTCCCACCGGAACAGGCCGATACGAGCAGTACTTC. The V gene is TRBV6-5, the J gene TRBJ2-7, with D perhaps TRBD1 (5 bases). Trimming shortened V by 5 bases and J by 4 bases, and 18 bases separated the two germline ends. The CDR3 spans 15 residues. Per germline, CDR1 MNHEY and CDR2 SVGAGI.